These T cell receptor beta chains were read from a single sample in a study of CXCR3-negative and CXCR3-positive naive CD8 T cells. TCRdb re-called the 5' RACE reads, yielding one record per CDR3 amino acid sequence without DNA. The sample has about 89,000 distinct CDR3 sequences. The sample was naive CXCR3+ CD8+ T cells from blood. Source of these receptors: a human donor in good health. Some clones in this sample may be carry-over from other donors' samples. The CDR3 runs from the conserved cysteine through the conserved F or W.

TRBJ2-2,TRBV14,CASSQDYVGKAGELFF
TRBJ2-3,TRBV6-2/TRBV6-3,CASSTLAGSTDTQYF
TRBJ2-1,TRBV5-1,CASSLGGGAYNEQFF
TRBJ2-1,TRBV4-1,CASSSPLGAGEQFF
TRBJ1-5,TRBV12-3/TRBV12-4,CASSLGGGGNQPQHF
TRBJ2-1,TRBV9,CASSVALGPAAEQFF
TRBJ2-2,TRBV29-1,CSTTVGSNTGELFF
TRBJ2-1,TRBV7-6,CASSFRWDSYNEQFF
TRBJ1-1,TRBV4-3,CASSQDWDRGVNTEAFF
TRBJ1-1,TRBV7-2,CASSSAGQLNTEAFF
TRBJ1-1,TRBV3-1,CASSPQDRLNTEAFF
TRBJ1-1,TRBV2,CASSEVGEGNTEAFF
TRBJ2-1,TRBV6-1,CASSEVLAGNEQFF
TRBJ1-1,TRBV7-9,CASSLAGVGAFF
TRBJ1-6,TRBV25-1,CASSGKDRLNSPLHF
TRBJ2-7,TRBV7-9,CASSYDRFYEQYF
TRBJ2-7,TRBV20-1,CSASGDRDYEQYF
TRBJ1-1,TRBV5-1,CASSLASEEAFF
TRBJ2-2,TRBV15,CATTHLRGPGELFF
TRBJ2-1,TRBV2,CASSELPIRGDEQFF
TRBJ2-7,TRBV5-5,CASSSTSGETYEQYF
TRBJ1-5,TRBV3-1,CASSQDRGAPRPQHF
TRBJ2-7,TRBV29-1,CSVADEAYEQYF
TRBJ2-2,TRBV27,CASSYWMGGNTGELFF
TRBJ2-1,TRBV6-5,CASSTGTSLNEQFF
TRBJ1-5,TRBV7-6,CASSLGLNQPQHF
TRBJ2-7,TRBV7-6,CASSLAGGRYSYEQYF
TRBJ2-3,TRBV5-1,CASSSRPSGTDTQYF
TRBJ2-7,TRBV15,CATSRDTDSSYEQYF
TRBJ2-7,TRBV12-3/TRBV12-4,CASRMDRSSYEQYF
TRBJ2-1,TRBV28,CASSLVAGATYNEQFF
TRBJ1-5,TRBV28,CASSLRGNGNQPQHF
TRBJ2-7,TRBV29-1,CSVRDLVFHDGFNDFEQYF
TRBJ1-5,TRBV12-5,CASGLGQSNQPQHF
TRBJ2-7,TRBV6-2/TRBV6-3,CASSTRFLGEQYF
TRBJ2-1,TRBV6-4,CASSNDGGGPGNEQFF
TRBJ2-7,TRBV5-1,CASSLQRPTYEQYF
TRBJ2-1,TRBV12-3/TRBV12-4,CASSLTSGRKGDEQFF
TRBJ1-5,TRBV14,CASSQLPGFSNQPQHF
TRBJ2-5,TRBV6-2/TRBV6-3,CASMLPNWREGETQYF
TRBJ2-1,TRBV9,CASSVGRGEQFF
TRBJ2-7,TRBV28,CASSLTDRGYEQYF
TRBJ1-6,TRBV20-1,CSAGGEIRADNSPLHF
TRBJ2-7,TRBV20-1,CSASATGTASYEQYF
TRBJ1-2,TRBV3-1,CASSQDLRERGYTF
TRBJ2-1,TRBV27,CASSSSSYNEQFF
TRBJ1-2,TRBV29-1,CSVEDRTGTDPNYGHTF
TRBJ2-5,TRBV7-8,CASSLVDLWTSGTSQETQYF
TRBJ2-5,TRBV15,CATSRDRGVETQYF
TRBJ2-5,TRBV4-3,CASSQDLANQETQYF
TRBJ2-5,TRBV27,CASSLSVRGVDQETQYF
TRBJ1-5,TRBV19,CASSIPEGRNQPQHF
TRBJ2-5,TRBV7-3,CASSPGVAGLQETQYF
TRBJ2-3,TRBV7-9,CASSSRTSDTDTQYF
TRBJ2-7,TRBV4-3,CASSQGIAGQDEQYF
TRBJ2-3,TRBV20-1,CSAPSLAGARRDTQYF
TRBJ2-3,TRBV20-1,CSAGGQGADTQYF
TRBJ1-1,TRBV9,CASSVSRTGGTEAFF
TRBJ2-1,TRBV28,CASSLVRSSYNEQFF